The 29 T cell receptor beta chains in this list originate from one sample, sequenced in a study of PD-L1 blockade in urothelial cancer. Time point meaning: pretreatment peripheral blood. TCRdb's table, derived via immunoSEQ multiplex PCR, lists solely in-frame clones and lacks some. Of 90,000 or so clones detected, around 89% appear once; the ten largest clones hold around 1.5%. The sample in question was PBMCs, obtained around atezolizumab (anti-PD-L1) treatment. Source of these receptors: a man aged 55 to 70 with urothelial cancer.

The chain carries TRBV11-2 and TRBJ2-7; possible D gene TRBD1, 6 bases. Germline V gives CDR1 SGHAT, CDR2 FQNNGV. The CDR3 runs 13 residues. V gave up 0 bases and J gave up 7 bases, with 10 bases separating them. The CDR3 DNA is TGTGCCAGCAGCTTAGACCTACAGGGAGAGCAGTACTTC. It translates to CASSLDLQGEQYF.

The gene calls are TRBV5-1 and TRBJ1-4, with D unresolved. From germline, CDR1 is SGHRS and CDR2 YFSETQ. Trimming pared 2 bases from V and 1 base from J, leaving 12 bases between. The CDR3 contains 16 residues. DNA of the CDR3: TGCGCCAGCAGCTTAACGACAACCGAAACTAATGAAAAACTGTTTTTT. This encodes CASSLTTTETNEKLFF.

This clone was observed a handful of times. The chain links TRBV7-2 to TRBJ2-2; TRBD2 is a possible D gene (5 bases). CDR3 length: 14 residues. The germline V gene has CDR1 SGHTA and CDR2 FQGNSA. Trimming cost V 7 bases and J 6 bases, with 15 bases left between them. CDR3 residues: CASNPLAGAGELFF. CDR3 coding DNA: TGTGCCAGCAACCCCCTTGCGGGTGCCGGGGAGCTGTTTTTT.

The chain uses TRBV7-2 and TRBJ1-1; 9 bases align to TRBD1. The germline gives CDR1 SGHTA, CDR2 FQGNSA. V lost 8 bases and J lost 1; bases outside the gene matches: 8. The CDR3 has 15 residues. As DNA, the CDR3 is TGTGCCAGCCGGGACAGGGTGCAGGGGAACACTGAAGCTTTCTTT. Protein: CASRDRVQGNTEAFF.

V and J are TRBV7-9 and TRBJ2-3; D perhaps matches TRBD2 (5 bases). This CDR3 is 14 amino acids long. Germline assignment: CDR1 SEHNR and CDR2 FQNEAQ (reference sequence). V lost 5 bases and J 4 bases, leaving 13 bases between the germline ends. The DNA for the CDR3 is TGTGCCAGCAGCCACGCGGGTTTCGCAGATACGCAGTATTTT. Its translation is CASSHAGFADTQYF.

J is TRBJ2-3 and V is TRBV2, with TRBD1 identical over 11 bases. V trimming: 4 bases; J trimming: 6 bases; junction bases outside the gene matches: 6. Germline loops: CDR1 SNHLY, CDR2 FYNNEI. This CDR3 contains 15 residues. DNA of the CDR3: TGTGCCAGCAGTGGGGGGACAGGGGGATACGATACGCAGTATTTT. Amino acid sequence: CASSGGTGGYDTQYF.

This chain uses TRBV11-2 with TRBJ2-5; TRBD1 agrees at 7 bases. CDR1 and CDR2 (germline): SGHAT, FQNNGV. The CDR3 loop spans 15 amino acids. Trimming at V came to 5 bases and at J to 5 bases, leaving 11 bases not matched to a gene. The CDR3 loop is CASSPLTGPQETQYF. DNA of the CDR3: TGTGCCAGCAGCCCGTTGACAGGGCCCCAGGAGACCCAGTACTTC.

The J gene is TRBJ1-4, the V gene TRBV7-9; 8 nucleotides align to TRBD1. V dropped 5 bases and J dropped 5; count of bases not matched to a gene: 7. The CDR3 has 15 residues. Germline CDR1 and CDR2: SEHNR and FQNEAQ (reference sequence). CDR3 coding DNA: TGTGCCAGCAGCAATCGACAGGGGCAGAATGAAAAACTGTTTTTT. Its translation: CASSNRQGQNEKLFF.

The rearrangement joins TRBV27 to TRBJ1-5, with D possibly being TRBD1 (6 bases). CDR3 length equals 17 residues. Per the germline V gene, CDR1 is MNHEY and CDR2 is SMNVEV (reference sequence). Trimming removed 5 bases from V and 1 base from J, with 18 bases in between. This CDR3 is CASSLQPTGTSNQPQHF. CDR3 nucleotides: TGTGCCAGCAGTCTCCAGCCCACAGGGACGAGCAATCAGCCCCAGCATTTT.

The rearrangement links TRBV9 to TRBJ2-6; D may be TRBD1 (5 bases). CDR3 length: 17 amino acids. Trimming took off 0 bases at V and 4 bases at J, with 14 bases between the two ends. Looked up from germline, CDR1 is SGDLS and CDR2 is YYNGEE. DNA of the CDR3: TGTGCCAGCAGCGTAGCCGCCAGGGCAACCGGGGCCAACGTCCTGACTTTC. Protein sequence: CASSVAARATGANVLTF.

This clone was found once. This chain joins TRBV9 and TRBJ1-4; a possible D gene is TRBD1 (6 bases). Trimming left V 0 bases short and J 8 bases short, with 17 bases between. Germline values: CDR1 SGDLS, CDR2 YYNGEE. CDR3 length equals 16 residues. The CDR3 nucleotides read TGTGCCAGCAGCGTAGGGGGGGGACTTGGGGGCGAAAAACTGTTTTTT. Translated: CASSVGGGLGGEKLFF.

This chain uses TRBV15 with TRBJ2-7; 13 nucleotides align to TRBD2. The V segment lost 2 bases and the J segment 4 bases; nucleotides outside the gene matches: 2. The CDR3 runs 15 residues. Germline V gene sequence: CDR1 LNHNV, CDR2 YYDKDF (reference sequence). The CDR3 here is CATSRPTSGGYEQYF. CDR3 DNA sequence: TGTGCCACCAGCAGACCGACTAGCGGGGGGTACGAGCAGTACTTC.

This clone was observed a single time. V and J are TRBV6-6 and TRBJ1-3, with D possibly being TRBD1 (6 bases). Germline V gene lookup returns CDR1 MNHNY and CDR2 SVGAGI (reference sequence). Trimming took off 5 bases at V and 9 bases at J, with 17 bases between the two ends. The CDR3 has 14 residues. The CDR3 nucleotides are TGTGCCAGCAGTCCAACAGGGCCTCTTAGCACCATATATTTT. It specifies CASSPTGPLSTIYF.

CDR3 region: CASRATGIDTGELFF. For the CDR3, the DNA is TGTGCCAGCAGGGCCACAGGGATCGACACCGGGGAGCTGTTTTTT. The rearrangement links TRBV6-1 to TRBJ2-2; D might be TRBD1 (6 bases). V was trimmed by 6 bases and J by 3 bases, leaving 14 bases between them. CDR1 is MNHNS, CDR2 SASEGT, per germline. This CDR3 has 15 residues.

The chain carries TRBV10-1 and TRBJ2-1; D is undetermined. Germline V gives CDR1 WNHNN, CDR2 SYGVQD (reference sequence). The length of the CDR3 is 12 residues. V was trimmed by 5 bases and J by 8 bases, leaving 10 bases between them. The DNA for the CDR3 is TGCGCCAGCAGTAGAGCTATCGATGAGCAGTTCTTC. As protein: CASSRAIDEQFF.

In DNA, the CDR3 is TGCGCCAGCAGCTTGGTTAGGGACAGTGCAACTAATGAAAAACTGTTTTTT. Translated: CASSLVRDSATNEKLFF. The rearrangement joins TRBV5-1 to TRBJ1-4, with 7 bases lining up with TRBD1. In germline, CDR1 is SGHRS, CDR2 YFSETQ. The CDR3 runs to 17 residues. Trimming took 0 bases from V and 0 from J; bases not matched to a gene: 5.

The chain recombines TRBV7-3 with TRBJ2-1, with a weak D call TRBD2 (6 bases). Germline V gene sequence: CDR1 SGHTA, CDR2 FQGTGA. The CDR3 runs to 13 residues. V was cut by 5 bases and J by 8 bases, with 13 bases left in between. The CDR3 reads CASSTTSFDEQFF. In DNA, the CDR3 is TGTGCCAGCAGCACGACTAGTTTCGATGAGCAGTTCTTC.

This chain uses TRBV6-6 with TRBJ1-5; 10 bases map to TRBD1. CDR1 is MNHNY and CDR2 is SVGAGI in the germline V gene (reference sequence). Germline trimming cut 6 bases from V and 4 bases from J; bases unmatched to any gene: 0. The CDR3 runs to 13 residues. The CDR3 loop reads CASRGQGNQPQHF. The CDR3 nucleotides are TGTGCCAGCAGGGGACAGGGGAATCAGCCCCAGCATTTT.

Here the CDR3 DNA reads TGTGCCTGGAGTGCTATGGGACTCCTGAACTATGGCTACACCTTC. As protein: CAWSAMGLLNYGYTF. V usage is TRBV30 and J usage is TRBJ1-2; possibly TRBD1 for D (5 bases). This CDR3 has 15 residues. The V gene's germline CDR1 is GTSNPN and CDR2 SVGIG (reference sequence). Trimming pared 1 base from V and 2 bases from J, leaving 14 bases between.

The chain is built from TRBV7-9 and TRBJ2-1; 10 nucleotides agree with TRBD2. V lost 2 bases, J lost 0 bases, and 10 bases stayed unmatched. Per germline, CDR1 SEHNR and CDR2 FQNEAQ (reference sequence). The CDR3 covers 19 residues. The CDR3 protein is CASSLFSSGRTSSYNEQFF. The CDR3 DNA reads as TGTGCCAGCAGCTTATTCTCTAGCGGGAGAACCAGCTCCTACAATGAGCAGTTCTTC.

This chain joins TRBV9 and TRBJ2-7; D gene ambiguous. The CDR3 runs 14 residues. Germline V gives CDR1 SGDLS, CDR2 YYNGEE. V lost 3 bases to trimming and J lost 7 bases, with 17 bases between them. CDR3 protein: CASSALEGPGEQYF. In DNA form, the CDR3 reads TGTGCCAGCAGCGCCCTTGAAGGCCCGGGTGAGCAGTACTTC.

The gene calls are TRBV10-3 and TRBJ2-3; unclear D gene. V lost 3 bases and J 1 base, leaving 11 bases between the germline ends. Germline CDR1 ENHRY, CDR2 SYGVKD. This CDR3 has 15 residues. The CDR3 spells CAISDPLGRTDTQYF. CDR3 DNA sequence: TGTGCCATCAGTGACCCGCTAGGTCGCACAGATACGCAGTATTTT.

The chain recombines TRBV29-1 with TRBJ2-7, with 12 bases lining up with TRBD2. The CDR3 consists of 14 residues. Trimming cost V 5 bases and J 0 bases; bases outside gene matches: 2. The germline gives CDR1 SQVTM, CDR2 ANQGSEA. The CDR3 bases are TGCAGCGTTTCGACTAGCGGGAGCTCCTACGAGCAGTACTTC. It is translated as CSVSTSGSSYEQYF.

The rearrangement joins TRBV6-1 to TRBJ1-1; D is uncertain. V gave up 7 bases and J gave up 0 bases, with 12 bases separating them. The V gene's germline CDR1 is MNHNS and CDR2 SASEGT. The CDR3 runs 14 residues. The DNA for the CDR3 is TGTGCCAGCAAGGTTCCGGACTTGAACACTGAAGCTTTCTTT. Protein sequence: CASKVPDLNTEAFF.

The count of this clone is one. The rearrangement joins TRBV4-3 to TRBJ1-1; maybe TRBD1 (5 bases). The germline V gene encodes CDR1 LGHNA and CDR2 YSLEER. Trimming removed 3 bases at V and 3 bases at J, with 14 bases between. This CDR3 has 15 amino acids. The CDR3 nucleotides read TGCGCCAGCAGCCATCGGGGGTATGGGGACACTGAAGCTTTCTTT. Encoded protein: CASSHRGYGDTEAFF.

CDR3 sequence (DNA): TGTGCCAGCAGTTACCCCACAGGGGGGAGCTACAATGAGCAGTTCTTC. The encoded protein is CASSYPTGGSYNEQFF. The chain links TRBV6-5 to TRBJ2-1, with 8 nucleotides matching TRBD1. Germline loops: CDR1 MNHEY, CDR2 SVGAGI. Germline trimming cut 2 bases from V and 3 bases from J; bases unmatched to any gene: 6. This CDR3 has 16 residues.

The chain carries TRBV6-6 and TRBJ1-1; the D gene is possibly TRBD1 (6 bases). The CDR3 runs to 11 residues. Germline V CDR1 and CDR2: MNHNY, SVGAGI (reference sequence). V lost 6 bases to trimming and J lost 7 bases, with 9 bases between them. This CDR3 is CASRGQNEAFF. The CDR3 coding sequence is TGTGCCAGCAGAGGACAGAATGAAGCTTTCTTT.

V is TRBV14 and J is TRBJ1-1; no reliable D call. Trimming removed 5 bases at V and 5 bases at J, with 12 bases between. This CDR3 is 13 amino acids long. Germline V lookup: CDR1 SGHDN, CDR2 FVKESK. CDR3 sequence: CASSYLRETEAFF. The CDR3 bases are TGTGCCAGCAGCTATTTGAGGGAAACTGAAGCTTTCTTT.

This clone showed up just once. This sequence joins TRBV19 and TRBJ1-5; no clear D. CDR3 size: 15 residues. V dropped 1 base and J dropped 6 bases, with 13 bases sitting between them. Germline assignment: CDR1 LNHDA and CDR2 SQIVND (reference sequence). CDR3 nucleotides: TGTGCCAGTAGTATAGGTGGCGGGGATCGTCAGCCCCAGCATTTT. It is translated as CASSIGGGDRQPQHF.